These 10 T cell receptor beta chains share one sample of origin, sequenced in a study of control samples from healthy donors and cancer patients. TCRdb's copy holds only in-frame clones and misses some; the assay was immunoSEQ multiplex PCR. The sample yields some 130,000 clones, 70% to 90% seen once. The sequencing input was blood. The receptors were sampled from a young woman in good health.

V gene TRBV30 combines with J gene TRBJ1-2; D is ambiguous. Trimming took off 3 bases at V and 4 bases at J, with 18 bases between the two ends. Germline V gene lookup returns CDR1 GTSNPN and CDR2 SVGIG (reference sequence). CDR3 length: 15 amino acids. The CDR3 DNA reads TGTGCCTGGAGGCGACGGACGGTTTTCGGCTATGGCTACACCTTC. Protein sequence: CAWRRRTVFGYGYTF.

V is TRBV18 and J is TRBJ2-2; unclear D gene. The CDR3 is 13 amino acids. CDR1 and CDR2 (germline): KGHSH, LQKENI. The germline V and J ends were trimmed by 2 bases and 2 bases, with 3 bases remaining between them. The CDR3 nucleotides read TGTGCCAGCTCACCAGATAACACCGGGGAGCTGTTTTTT. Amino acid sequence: CASSPDNTGELFF.

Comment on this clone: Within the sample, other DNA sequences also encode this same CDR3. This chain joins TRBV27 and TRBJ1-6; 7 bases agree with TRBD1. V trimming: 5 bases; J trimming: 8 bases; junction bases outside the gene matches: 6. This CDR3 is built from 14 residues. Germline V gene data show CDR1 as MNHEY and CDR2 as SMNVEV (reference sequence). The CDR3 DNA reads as TGTGCCAGCAGTCCCCAGGGGGGCTATTCACCCCTCCACTTT. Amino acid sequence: CASSPQGGYSPLHF.

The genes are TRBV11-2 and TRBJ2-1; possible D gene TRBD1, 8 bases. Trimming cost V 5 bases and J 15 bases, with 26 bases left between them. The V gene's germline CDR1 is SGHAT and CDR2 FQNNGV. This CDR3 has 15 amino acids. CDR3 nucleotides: TGTGCCAGCAGCCCAGCTCCAGGGGGGGTCGGACAGGGGTTCTTC. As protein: CASSPAPGGVGQGFF. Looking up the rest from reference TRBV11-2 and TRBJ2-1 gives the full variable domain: EAGVAQSPRYKIIEKRQSVAFWCNPISGHATLYWYQQILGQGPKLLIQFQNNGVVDDSQLPKDRFSAERLKGVDSTLKIQPAKLEDSAVYLCASSPAPGGVGQGFFGPGTRLTVL.

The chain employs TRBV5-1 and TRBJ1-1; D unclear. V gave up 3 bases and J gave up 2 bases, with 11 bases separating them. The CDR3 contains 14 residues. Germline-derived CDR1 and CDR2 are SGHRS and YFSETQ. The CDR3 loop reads CASSSMQSNTEAFF. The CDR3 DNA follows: TGCGCCAGCAGCTCCATGCAGAGCAACACTGAAGCTTTCTTT.

The DNA for the CDR3 is TGCAGTGTCCAGGGGACAACTGAAGCTTTCTTT. It yields the protein CSVQGTTEAFF. The chain combines TRBV20-1 with TRBJ1-1; TRBD1 is a possible D gene (6 bases). V was shortened by 7 bases and J by 5 bases, with 11 bases between the two germline ends. CDR1 DFQATT and CDR2 SNEGSKA come from the germline V gene (reference sequence). This CDR3 contains 11 residues.

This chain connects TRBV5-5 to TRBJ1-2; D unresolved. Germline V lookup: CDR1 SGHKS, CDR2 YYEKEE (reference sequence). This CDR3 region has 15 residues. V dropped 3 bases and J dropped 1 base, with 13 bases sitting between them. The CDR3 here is CASSSPLGINYGYTF. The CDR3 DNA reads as TGTGCCAGCAGCTCGCCTCTAGGGATTAACTATGGCTACACCTTC.

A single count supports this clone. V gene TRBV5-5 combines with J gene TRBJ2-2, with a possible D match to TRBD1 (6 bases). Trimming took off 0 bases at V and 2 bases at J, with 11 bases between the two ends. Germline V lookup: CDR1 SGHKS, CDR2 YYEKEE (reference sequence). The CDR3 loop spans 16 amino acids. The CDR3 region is CASSLEGHDNTGELFF. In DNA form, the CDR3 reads TGTGCCAGCAGCTTGGAGGGACACGATAACACCGGGGAGCTGTTTTTT. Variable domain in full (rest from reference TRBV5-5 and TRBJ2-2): DAGVTQSPTHLIKTRGQQVTLRCSPISGHKSVSWYQQVLGQGPQFIFQYYEKEERGRGNFPDRFSARQFPNYSSELNVNALLLGDSALYLCASSLEGHDNTGELFFGEGSRLTVL.

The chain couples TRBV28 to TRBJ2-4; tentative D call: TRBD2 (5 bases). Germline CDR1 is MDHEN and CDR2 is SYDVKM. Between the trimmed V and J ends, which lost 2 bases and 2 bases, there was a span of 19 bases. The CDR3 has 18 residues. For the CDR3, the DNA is TGTGCCAGCAGTTTAAGTATGCTCAAATCGGGGACCAAAAACATTCAGTACTTC. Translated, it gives CASSLSMLKSGTKNIQYF.

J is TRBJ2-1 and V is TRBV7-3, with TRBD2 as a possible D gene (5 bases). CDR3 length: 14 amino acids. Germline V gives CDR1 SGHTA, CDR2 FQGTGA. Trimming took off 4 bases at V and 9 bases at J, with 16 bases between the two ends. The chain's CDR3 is CASSSGLVSGEQFF. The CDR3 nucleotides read TGTGCCAGCAGCTCCGGACTGGTTTCGGGTGAGCAGTTCTTC. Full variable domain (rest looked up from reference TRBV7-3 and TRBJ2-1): GAGVSQTPSNKVTEKGKYVELRCDPISGHTALYWYRQSLGQGPEFLIYFQGTGAADDSGLPNDRFFAVRPEGSVSTLKIQRTERGDSAVYLCASSSGLVSGEQFFGPGTRLTVL.